The 21 T cell receptor beta chains below come from one sample, sequenced in a study of CD8+ T cells in alopecia areata (dated by TCRdb to the late 2010s). The library relied on the immunoSEQ multiplex PCR assay. To provide template for TCR sequencing, every sample had RNA extracted and reverse transcribed into cDNA. TCRdb re-hosts the immuneACCESS table, in-frame sequences only. Its copies lack some clones; in the studies checked, an unresolved V gene accounts for under half of them, and the cause for the rest is not known. Counted in this sample were roughly 200,000 clones; roughly 44% of them appeared once. Of the sample, around 3% is held by the ten largest clones. Taken with the paper, the label for treatment or condition translates to: oral pan-JAK inhibitor, 5-10 mg twice daily. The material was CD4+ T cells sorted from blood, obtained at approximately week 37, from a patient treated with tofacitinib. The source of these receptors is a human donor with alopecia areata.

The J gene is TRBJ2-1, the V gene TRBV7-9; D is unresolved. Germline CDR1 and CDR2: SEHNR and FQNEAQ (reference sequence). CDR3 length: 16 amino acids. The V gene lost 5 bases and the J gene lost 3 bases, with 17 bases spanning the gap. The CDR3 bases are TGTGCCAGCAGCGGATTGGGGATTATAGTCTACAATGAGCAGTTCTTC. Its translation: CASSGLGIIVYNEQFF.

This clone has a handful of counts. The chain carries TRBV28 and TRBJ1-4; unclear D gene. Germline lookup yields CDR1 MDHEN and CDR2 SYDVKM. The CDR3 totals 11 residues. In DNA, the CDR3 is TGTGCGATACATGCTAATGAAAAACTGTTTTTT. It is translated as CAIHANEKLFF.

This clone was detected a few times. CDR3 sequence reads: CASRGRDRRSGANVLTF. DNA of the CDR3: TGTGCCAGCAGAGGACGGGACCGTCGCTCTGGGGCCAACGTCCTGACTTTC. This chain links TRBV2 with TRBJ2-6; D might be TRBD1 or TRBD2, each matching 5 bases. Germline CDR1 SNHLY, CDR2 FYNNEI. The V and J ends lost 6 bases and 0 bases respectively, with 15 bases between them. The CDR3 sequence is 17 residues long.

A remark on this clone: This sample includes further DNA sequences coding for the same CDR3. This chain connects TRBV20-1 to TRBJ2-7; no clear D gene. The V end lost 3 bases, the J end lost 4 bases, and 7 bases lay between the germline ends. CDR3 length: 11 residues. CDR1 and CDR2 (germline): DFQATT, SNEGSKA (reference sequence). This CDR3 reads CSASKAYEQYF. CDR3 DNA: TGCAGTGCTAGTAAGGCGTACGAGCAGTACTTC.

This clone was seen a few times. The chain carries TRBV5-5 and TRBJ2-5; the D is unclear. The CDR3 is 14 amino acids. Between the trimmed V and J ends, which lost 1 base and 8 bases, there was a span of 15 bases. Germline CDR1 SGHKS, CDR2 YYEKEE (reference sequence). The CDR3: CASSLRLPGVTQYF. The CDR3 nucleotides read TGTGCCAGCAGCTTGAGGCTTCCCGGAGTTACCCAGTACTTC.

This chain links TRBV20-1 with TRBJ1-2; tentative D call: TRBD1 (6 bases). The CDR3 is made up of 11 amino acids. V lost 5 bases and J lost 7, with 11 bases in between. CDR1 is DFQATT and CDR2 is SNEGSKA in the germline V gene (reference sequence). The CDR3 loop is CSAGQDSGYTF. The CDR3 DNA sequence: TGCAGTGCTGGGCAGGACAGTGGCTACACCTTC.

The rearrangement joins TRBV18 to TRBJ2-7; D may be TRBD2 (5 bases). The CDR3 runs to 14 residues. The germline V gene encodes CDR1 KGHSH and CDR2 LQKENI. Trimming took off 3 bases at V and 3 bases at J, with 12 bases between the two ends. Here the CDR3 DNA reads TGTGCCAGCTCACCTGGACTCGTGGGCTACGAGCAGTACTTC. Translated, it gives CASSPGLVGYEQYF.

This rearrangement joins TRBV6-6 to TRBJ2-7; the D gene is possibly TRBD1 (6 bases). The V end was cut by 4 bases, the J end by 6 bases, with 13 bases between. This CDR3 spans 13 amino acids. Germline CDR1 reads MNHNY; CDR2 reads SVGAGI (reference sequence). The CDR3 loop is CASSFGQRREQYF. The CDR3 region has the DNA TGTGCCAGCAGTTTCGGACAGCGTCGCGAGCAGTACTTC.

This chain joins TRBV5-1 and TRBJ2-1, with unresolved D. This CDR3 is 14 amino acids long. From germline, CDR1 is SGHRS and CDR2 YFSETQ. The V end lost 0 bases, the J end lost 6 bases, and 10 bases lay between the germline ends. The DNA of the CDR3 is TGCGCCAGCAGCTTGGGGCCTAGTATCAATGAGCAGTTCTTC. Protein sequence: CASSLGPSINEQFF. Full variable domain (outside the CDR3, taken from reference TRBV5-1 and TRBJ2-1): KAGVTQTPRYLIKTRGQQVTLSCSPISGHRSVSWYQQTPGQGLQFLFEYFSETQRNKGNFPGRFSGRQFSNSRSEMNVSTLELGDSALYLCASSLGPSINEQFFGPGTRLTVL.

The chain employs TRBV15 and TRBJ1-2; 10 bases are shared with TRBD1. V trimming: 0 bases; J trimming: 6 bases; junction bases outside the gene matches: 7. Germline CDR1 reads LNHNV; CDR2 reads YYDKDF (reference sequence). There are 16 residues in the CDR3. The CDR3 loop is CATSRDRGQGTHGYTF. The CDR3 DNA reads as TGTGCCACCAGCAGAGATAGGGGACAGGGGACCCATGGCTACACCTTC. The full variable domain, with the rest looked up from reference TRBV15 and TRBJ1-2, is DAMVIQNPRYQVTQFGKPVTLSCSQTLNHNVMYWYQQKSSQAPKLLFHYYDKDFNNEADTPDNFQSRRPNTSFCFLDIRSPGLGDTAMYLCATSRDRGQGTHGYTFGSGTRLTVV.

The V and J genes are TRBV30 and TRBJ1-2, with 7 positions matching TRBD1. J gave up 3 bases and V 0 bases, and 4 bases lay outside the gene matches. The CDR3 is made up of 14 amino acids. Germline V gene lookup returns CDR1 GTSNPN and CDR2 SVGIG (reference sequence). CDR3 sequence: CAWSVAGTDYGYTF. CDR3 nucleotide sequence: TGTGCCTGGAGTGTAGCGGGGACAGACTATGGCTACACCTTC.

In this sample, this clone turned up a few times. The J gene is TRBJ1-5, the V gene TRBV29-1; D uncertain. With 5 bases removed from V and 0 bases from J, the gap between germline ends came to 11 bases. Per the germline V gene, CDR1 is SQVTM and CDR2 is ANQGSEA. CDR3 length: 14 amino acids. CDR3 nucleotides: TGCAGCGTTTCCCAGACCCCTAGCAATCAGCCCCAGCATTTT. Protein product: CSVSQTPSNQPQHF.

CDR3 sequence reads: CSVERGSGTDTQYF. Written as DNA, the CDR3 is TGCAGCGTTGAACGTGGGAGCGGCACAGATACGCAGTATTTT. This chain links TRBV29-1 with TRBJ2-3, with a weak D call TRBD2 (5 bases). The CDR3 spans 14 residues. Trimming removed 2 bases from V and 1 base from J, with 10 bases in between. Germline V CDR1 and CDR2: SQVTM, ANQGSEA.

This clone was recorded a few times. Compared with germline, one end of the junction differs, possibly owing to a read error. The CDR3 loop reads CSIEGGSTDTQYF. CDR3 bases: TGCAGCATTGAAGGCGGGAGCACAGATACGCAGTATTTT. This sequence joins TRBV29-1 and TRBJ2-3, with D perhaps matching TRBD2 (5 bases). Germline V lookup: CDR1 SQVTM, CDR2 ANQGSEA. This CDR3 contains 13 residues.

DNA for the CDR3: TGTGCCACCTTGGAGACCCAGTACTTC. Its protein is CATLETQYF. This sequence joins TRBV7-9 and TRBJ2-5; no reliable D call. The germline V gene has CDR1 SEHNR and CDR2 FQNEAQ (reference sequence). The CDR3 covers 9 residues. Trimming took off 10 bases at V and 5 bases at J, with 5 bases between the two ends.

The chain has TRBV5-1 and TRBJ2-1; tentative D call: TRBD2 (6 bases). The ends were cut back, 4 bases at V and 3 bases at J, with 14 bases in the middle. This CDR3 spans 15 amino acids. Per the germline V gene, CDR1 is SGHRS and CDR2 is YFSETQ. The CDR3 DNA sequence: TGCGCCAGCAGCCTCGGACTATCGGGCTACAATGAGCAGTTCTTC. The encoded protein is CASSLGLSGYNEQFF.

The chain employs TRBV11-2 and TRBJ2-1, with a tentative D call TRBD1 (6 bases). The CDR3 has 14 residues. Between the trimmed V and J ends, which lost 8 bases and 1 base, there was a span of 12 bases. Per the germline V gene, CDR1 is SGHAT and CDR2 is FQNNGV. CDR3 amino acids: CASHPGESYNEQFF. The CDR3 region has the DNA TGTGCCAGCCACCCAGGGGAATCCTACAATGAGCAGTTCTTC.

This clone was seen only a few times. The genes are TRBV11-2 and TRBJ1-1; TRBD1 matches at 7 bases. The CDR3 contains 15 residues. V trimming: 1 base; J trimming: 0 bases; junction bases outside the gene matches: 2. Germline V gives CDR1 SGHAT, CDR2 FQNNGV. CDR3 DNA sequence: TGTGCCAGCAGCTTAGGAACAGGGGTGAACACTGAAGCTTTCTTT. This codes for CASSLGTGVNTEAFF.

The chain links TRBV30 to TRBJ1-3; TRBD1 is a possible D gene (5 bases). Per the germline V gene, CDR1 is GTSNPN and CDR2 is SVGIG (reference sequence). V was shortened by 0 bases and J by 0 bases, with 12 bases between the two germline ends. The CDR3 has 16 residues. The CDR3 region is CAWSVSRGVSGNTIYF. The CDR3 DNA reads TGTGCCTGGAGTGTCTCCCGGGGGGTCTCTGGAAACACCATATATTTT.

The sample holds a few counts of this clone. This sequence joins TRBV2 and TRBJ1-1, with TRBD1 as a possible D gene (5 bases). Germline V gene sequence: CDR1 SNHLY, CDR2 FYNNEI. This CDR3 comprises 15 residues. Between the trimmed V and J ends, which lost 5 bases and 0 bases, there was a span of 13 bases. CDR3 loop: CASSSQGTMNTEAFF. CDR3 DNA sequence: TGTGCCAGCAGTTCCCAGGGTACGATGAACACTGAAGCTTTCTTT.

Here the CDR3 reads CASSPRAYGGSADTGELFF. As DNA, the CDR3 is TGTGCCAGCTCACCCCGGGCATATGGCGGGAGTGCGGACACCGGGGAGCTGTTTTTT. The chain links TRBV18 to TRBJ2-2, with 7 nucleotides matching TRBD2. V lost 3 bases, J lost 3 bases, and 16 bases stayed unmatched. The CDR3 is 19 residues long. Looked up from germline, CDR1 is KGHSH and CDR2 is LQKENI.